The 15 T cell receptor beta chains below all came from one sample that was sequenced in a study of T cells in Graves' hyperthyroidism and ophthalmopathy. RNA transcripts provided the source from which TCR beta CDR3 regions were amplified. HTBI primers were the set used in a first-round RT-PCR of the TCR CDR3. Each CDR3 protein is one row after TCRdb ran MiXCR on the multiplex PCR reads. The table shows 450,000 to 700,000 distinct CDR3 sequences, with under 60% occurring only once. Sequenced input: peripheral blood or thyroid tissue (not recorded which). These receptors all come from a woman under 30 with Graves' hyperthyroidism.

In DNA form, the CDR3 reads TGCAGTGCTACTGGGGCTAGCGGGGACCTCTACGAGCAGTACTTC. Protein product: CSATGASGDLYEQYF. The V call is TRBV20-1, the J call TRBJ2-7; TRBD2 agrees at 9 bases. Germline CDR1 and CDR2: DFQATT and SNEGSKA (reference sequence). V trimming: 4 bases; J trimming: 3 bases; junction bases outside the gene matches: 10. CDR3 length equals 15 residues.

The chain employs TRBV27 and TRBJ1-1; no clear D gene. CDR3 length: 14 residues. V lost 2 bases to trimming and J lost 5 bases, with 12 bases between them. Germline lookup yields CDR1 MNHEY and CDR2 SMNVEV (reference sequence). Written as DNA, the CDR3 is TGTGCCAGCAGTTTAAGAGGGTTAAGGACTGAAGCTTTCTTT. Translated: CASSLRGLRTEAFF.

This clonotype was seen repeatedly, ten times or more. The CDR3 is CASTGEDTGELFF. The CDR3 DNA sequence: TGTGCCAGTACAGGGGAGGACACCGGGGAGCTGTTTTTT. The chain has TRBV2 and TRBJ2-2; D might be TRBD1 (7 bases). The CDR3 runs to 13 residues. V was pared by 9 bases and J by 3 bases, with 11 bases between. Germline V gene sequence: CDR1 SNHLY, CDR2 FYNNEI.

This clonotype was detected ten times or more. The chain has TRBV5-1 and TRBJ2-2; D uncertain. The CDR3 is made up of 14 amino acids. V shed 0 bases and J shed 4 bases, with 7 bases lying between them. In germline, CDR1 is SGHRS, CDR2 YFSETQ. CDR3 sequence reads: CASSLADPTGELFF. CDR3 DNA: TGCGCCAGCAGCTTGGCGGACCCCACCGGGGAGCTGTTTTTT.

The CDR3 DNA reads TGTGCCAGCAGCTCCAACAGGGGAGGGTACGAGCATTTT. Amino acid sequence: CASSSNRGGYEHF. The chain joins TRBV7-6 to TRBJ1-5; 7 bases map to TRBD1. J lost 14 bases, V lost 4 bases, and 11 bases had no gene match. This CDR3 is 13 amino acids long. Germline lookup yields CDR1 SGHVS and CDR2 FNYEAQ.

This chain joins TRBV10-3 and TRBJ1-6, with D possibly being TRBD1 (6 bases). With 6 bases removed from V and 12 bases from J, the gap between germline ends came to 18 bases. From germline, CDR1 is ENHRY and CDR2 SYGVKD. The CDR3 has 14 residues. CDR3 loop: CAISAMTGGKPLHF. DNA of the CDR3: TGTGCCATCAGCGCCATGACAGGAGGAAAACCCCTCCACTTT.

This sequence joins TRBV2 and TRBJ1-6, with TRBD1 matching over 12 bases. V was pared by 8 bases and J by 9 bases, with 8 bases of the junction left unmatched. CDR1 and CDR2 from the germline V gene are SNHLY and FYNNEI. There are 15 residues in the CDR3. The CDR3 is CASQGTGGTGSPLHF. CDR3 DNA sequence: TGTGCCAGCCAAGGGACAGGGGGCACGGGTTCACCCCTCCACTTT.

In this sample, this clonotype turned up many times. V gene TRBV7-2 combines with J gene TRBJ1-2; 9 bases agree with TRBD1. Germline V gene data show CDR1 as SGHTA and CDR2 as FQGNSA. V trimming: 5 bases; J trimming: 7 bases; junction bases outside the gene matches: 8. The CDR3 spans 14 residues. The CDR3 nucleotides read TGTGCCAGCAGCCACATACAGGGGGCGGCTGGCTACACCTTC. Translated: CASSHIQGAAGYTF.

This clonotype has a count of ten or more. CDR3 loop: CASRIVQTNEKLFF. DNA of the CDR3: TGTGCCAGCCGGATAGTGCAAACTAATGAAAAACTGTTTTTT. The J gene is TRBJ1-4, the V gene TRBV2; no firm D call. V was cut by 8 bases and J by 1 base, with 11 bases left in between. The germline gives CDR1 SNHLY, CDR2 FYNNEI. The CDR3 totals 14 residues.

This clonotype was observed many times. The chain combines TRBV4-3 with TRBJ1-5, with D hard to call. Germline CDR1 and CDR2: LGHNA and YSLEER. The CDR3 contains 15 residues. V dropped 0 bases and J dropped 4 bases, with 10 bases sitting between them. CDR3 sequence: CASSQDRRRNQPQHF. In nucleotides, the CDR3 is TGCGCCAGCAGCCAAGATCGCAGGAGGAATCAGCCCCAGCATTTT.

This clonotype was recorded at least ten times. This chain joins TRBV4-3 and TRBJ1-3, with D unclear. V was trimmed by 0 bases and J by 2 bases, leaving 8 bases between them. Germline V lookup: CDR1 LGHNA, CDR2 YSLEER. This CDR3 is 15 amino acids long. The CDR3 sequence is CASSQDGLPGNTIYF. The CDR3 DNA is TGCGCCAGCAGCCAAGATGGGTTGCCTGGAAACACCATATATTTT.

On this clonotype: At one end, the junction sequence differs from germline, possibly due to a read error. The gene calls are TRBV2 and TRBJ1-5; D gene ambiguous. The V gene's germline CDR1 is SNHLY and CDR2 FYNNEI. This CDR3 is 12 amino acids long. The chain's CDR3 is CAISGRAFNEHF. As DNA, the CDR3 is TGTGCCATCAGTGGGAGGGCCTTCAATGAGCATTTT.

This clonotype was recorded many times. The chain joins TRBV12-3 or TRBV12-4 to TRBJ1-2; 10 bases are a match to TRBD1. The CDR3 spans 12 residues. V shed 6 bases, J shed 7 bases, and the junction held 2 bases outside the gene matches. The CDR3 nucleotides read TGTGCCAGCAGCCGACAGGGGGCTGGCTACACCTTC. It yields the protein CASSRQGAGYTF.

This clonotype has at least ten counts. The chain combines TRBV9 with TRBJ2-2; 7 bases are shared with TRBD2. CDR3 size: 16 residues. Germline loops: CDR1 SGDLS, CDR2 YYNGEE. With V trimmed by 4 bases and J by 4 bases, 10 bases remained unmatched. The CDR3 loop is CASSPWTRVGTGELFF. Written as DNA, the CDR3 is TGTGCCAGCAGCCCCTGGACTAGGGTTGGCACCGGGGAGCTGTTTTTT. The full variable domain, its missing parts supplied by reference TRBV9 and TRBJ2-2, is DSGVTQTPKHLITATGQRVTLRCSPRSGDLSVYWYQQSLDQGLQFLIQYYNGEERAKGNILERFSAQQFPDLHSELNLSSLELGDSALYFCASSPWTRVGTGELFFGEGSRLTVL.

This clonotype was detected only a few times. CDR3 in amino acids: CASSPPGRARLPYEQYF. The CDR3 nucleotides read TGTGCCAGCTCACCACCGGGTCGTGCTAGACTCCCCTACGAGCAGTACTTC. This chain connects TRBV18 to TRBJ2-7; D ambiguous. V was clipped by 0 bases and J by 2 bases, with 17 bases between them. Germline CDR1 reads KGHSH; CDR2 reads LQKENI. The CDR3 spans 17 residues.